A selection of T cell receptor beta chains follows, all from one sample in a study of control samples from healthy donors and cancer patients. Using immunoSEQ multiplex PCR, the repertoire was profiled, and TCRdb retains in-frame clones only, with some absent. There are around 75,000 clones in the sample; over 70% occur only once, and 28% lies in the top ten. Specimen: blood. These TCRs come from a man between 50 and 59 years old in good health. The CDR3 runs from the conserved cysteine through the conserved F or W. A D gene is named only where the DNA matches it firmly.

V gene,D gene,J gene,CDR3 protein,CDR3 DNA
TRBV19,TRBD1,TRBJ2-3,CATRLPGGSTDTQYF,TGTGCCACCCGACTCCCAGGGGGCTCCACAGATACGCAGTATTTT
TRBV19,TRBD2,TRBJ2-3,CASGLAGGGTDTQYF,TGTGCCAGTGGCCTAGCGGGAGGGGGCACAGATACGCAGTATTTT
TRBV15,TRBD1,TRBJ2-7,CATSRDRGLNEQYF,TGTGCCACCAGCAGAGACAGGGGGCTCAACGAGCAGTACTTC
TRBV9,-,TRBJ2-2,CASSVEQLRGELFF,TGTGCCAGCAGCGTAGAACAGCTTCGGGGGGAGCTGTTTTTT
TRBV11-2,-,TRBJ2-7,CASSLVVGVYEQYF,TGTGCCAGCAGCTTAGTCGTTGGGGTCTACGAGCAGTACTTC
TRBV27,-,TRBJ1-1,CASRGGSFNTEAFF,TGTGCCAGCAGAGGCGGAAGTTTTAACACTGAAGCTTTCTTT
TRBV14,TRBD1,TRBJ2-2,CASSRTGANTGELFF,TGTGCCAGCAGCCGGACAGGGGCGAACACCGGGGAGCTGTTTTTT
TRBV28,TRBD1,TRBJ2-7,CASSPQGVIAYEQYF,TGTGCCAGCAGTCCTCAGGGGGTCATTGCCTACGAGCAGTACTTC
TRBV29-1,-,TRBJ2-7,CSVEVGGPYEQYF,TGCAGCGTTGAGGTAGGGGGTCCCTACGAGCAGTACTTC
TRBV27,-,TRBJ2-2,CASSFRRGTGELFF,TGTGCCAGCAGTTTCCGTAGAGGCACCGGGGAGCTGTTTTTT
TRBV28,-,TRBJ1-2,CASSSPGSYTF,TGTGCCAGCAGTTCCCCCGGGAGTTACACCTTC
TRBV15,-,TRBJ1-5,CATSRDRGGQPQHF,TGTGCCACCAGCAGAGATCGGGGTGGACAGCCCCAGCATTTT
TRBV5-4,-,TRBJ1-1,CASSRPGITNTEAFF,TGTGCCAGCAGCCGCCCCGGGATAACGAACACTGAAGCTTTCTTT
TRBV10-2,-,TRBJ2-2,CASSEGTGELFF,TGCGCCAGCAGTGAGGGTACCGGGGAGCTGTTTTTT
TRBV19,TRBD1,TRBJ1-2,CASSYERGQGGNYGYTF,TGTGCCAGTAGTTACGAACGGGGACAGGGGGGGAACTATGGCTACACCTTC
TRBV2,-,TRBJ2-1,CASSVGGGPYNEQFF,TGTGCCAGCAGTGTAGGAGGGGGCCCCTACAATGAGCAGTTCTTC